The T cell receptor (beta chain) under discussion was sequenced for a study of early T cells in non-severe SARS-CoV-2 infection. Study at large: Bulk RNA from unsorted whole blood was sequenced; chains were unpaired. General study findings and limits: In VDJdb matching, anti-spike CD8 responses were favored while private and CD4 specificities went missing.

On this clonotype: Its specificity is not known.

The CDR3 consists of 16 residues. CDR1 and CDR2 from the germline V gene are MGHRA and YSYEKL. Trimming left V 1 base short and J 8 bases short, with 18 bases between. The library protocol tagged individual cDNA molecules with unique molecular identifiers. From the 5' RACE reads, TCRdb called clonotypes with MiXCR, one entry per CDR3 protein. The sample holds about 60,000 distinct CDR3 sequences, around 10% seen once. The chain is built from TRBV4-1 and TRBJ2-1; D remains unclear. The sequence derives from an adult who was a healthcare worker with PCR-confirmed SARS-CoV-2 infection or an uninfected control (not recorded which). Sequencing was carried out using whole blood. CDR3 sequence (DNA): TGCGCCAGCAGCCAAGTCGACTTGGTAGCTTTCGATGAGCAGTTCTTC. Encoded protein: CASSQVDLVAFDEQFF.